A selection of T cell receptor beta chains follows, all from one sample in a study of cytomegalovirus exposure and HLA in healthy donors. Libraries were prepared by immunoSEQ multiplex PCR; TCRdb keeps only in-frame clonotypes and omits some of them. The table shows roughly 220,000 clones, with 85% to 95% occurring only once. Sample: PBMCs. These receptors all come from a woman in her late teens or twenties in good health and CMV-seronegative. Each CDR3 is given with its conserved first and last residue. The D gene is left open where the match is weak. Clone sizes are given selectively: once, few, many, or a class where the clone is expanded.

J gene	clone size	D gene	V gene	CDR3 protein	CDR3 DNA
TRBJ2-5	-	-	TRBV4-2	CASSQEEGGETQYF	TGTGCCAGCAGCCAAGAGGAAGGAGGTGAGACCCAGTACTTC
TRBJ1-4	-	-	TRBV30	CAWSVKVGAGEKLFF	TGTGCCTGGAGTGTAAAGGTGGGGGCGGGTGAAAAACTGTTTTTT
TRBJ2-5	-	TRBD2	TRBV29-1	CSVDPGTSGRVVETQYF	TGCAGCGTCGACCCCGGGACTAGCGGGAGGGTTGTGGAGACCCAGTACTTC
TRBJ2-1	-	TRBD2	TRBV7-9	CASGGPIAGGPHEQFF	TGTGCCAGCGGGGGACCAATAGCGGGAGGTCCCCATGAGCAGTTCTTC
TRBJ1-1	-	-	TRBV6-5	CASSQYRATEAFF	TGTGCCAGCAGCCAATACAGGGCCACTGAAGCTTTCTTT
TRBJ1-3	-	-	TRBV6-5	CASSPRLFSGNTIYF	TGTGCCAGCAGTCCGAGACTGTTCTCTGGAAACACCATATATTTT
TRBJ1-2	-	-	TRBV6-5	CASRGAVANYGYTF	TGTGCCAGCAGGGGGGCAGTTGCCAACTATGGCTACACCTTC
TRBJ2-3	-	TRBD2	TRBV5-1	CASSLNGLAGGLLLTDTQYF	TGCGCCAGCAGCTTAAACGGACTAGCGGGAGGCCTACTCCTCACAGATACGCAGTATTTT
TRBJ2-1	once	TRBD2	TRBV10-1	CASSEWDGRAGNEQFF	TGCGCCAGCAGTGAGTGGGACGGGAGGGCCGGGAATGAGCAGTTCTTC
TRBJ2-3	-	-	TRBV5-6	CASSLATSTDTQYF	TGTGCCAGCAGCTTAGCCACTAGCACAGATACGCAGTATTTT
TRBJ2-2	-	TRBD2	TRBV11-3	CASSSSGANTGELFF	TGTGCCAGCAGCTCGAGCGGGGCGAACACCGGGGAGCTGTTTTTT
TRBJ1-6	-	-	TRBV30	CAFTPAGTSISPLHF	TGTGCCTTCACACCCGCCGGGACAAGTATTTCACCCCTCCACTTT
TRBJ1-2	-	-	TRBV19	CASTELNYGYTF	TGTGCCAGTACGGAGCTTAACTATGGCTACACCTTC
TRBJ2-3	-	TRBD2	TRBV28	CASSQVSGSTDTQYF	TGTGCCAGCAGCCAAGTTAGCGGGAGCACAGATACGCAGTATTTT
TRBJ1-1	-	TRBD1	TRBV27	CASIKDRGFTEAFF	TGTGCCAGCATCAAAGACAGGGGGTTTACTGAAGCTTTCTTT
TRBJ2-1	-	-	TRBV5-1	CASSLADGRDRQFF	TGCGCCAGCAGCTTGGCCGATGGGCGAGATCGGCAGTTCTTC
TRBJ1-5	few	TRBD1	TRBV19	CATTIGDRGKQPQHF	TGTGCCACTACTATTGGAGACAGGGGGAAGCAGCCCCAGCATTTT
TRBJ1-1	few	-	TRBV6-5	CASRRAGEAFF	TGTGCCAGCAGGAGGGCCGGTGAAGCTTTCTTT
TRBJ1-2	-	-	TRBV29-1	CSVEGPQPNYGYTF	TGCAGCGTTGAAGGTCCACAGCCTAACTATGGCTACACCTTC
TRBJ1-5	-	TRBD1	TRBV2	CASRPGQGTPNQPQHF	TGTGCCAGCAGGCCTGGACAGGGCACACCAAATCAGCCCCAGCATTTT
TRBJ2-2	-	TRBD2	TRBV9	CASSVHIAGGLTGELFF	TGTGCCAGCAGCGTCCACATAGCGGGAGGCCTCACCGGGGAGCTGTTTTTT
TRBJ1-1	-	-	TRBV25-1	CASSPDFLMNTEAFF	TGTGCCAGCAGTCCTGACTTTCTCATGAACACTGAAGCTTTCTTT
TRBJ2-1	-	TRBD2	TRBV7-8	CASSLVGGLAGGGNEQFF	TGTGCCAGCAGCTTAGTCGGAGGGCTAGCGGGAGGTGGGAATGAGCAGTTCTTC
TRBJ1-3	-	TRBD1	TRBV10-3	CAISGGQTSGNTIYF	TGTGCCATCAGTGGGGGACAGACCTCTGGAAACACCATATATTTT
TRBJ2-5	-	-	TRBV7-6	CASSLDPGSGETQYF	TGTGCCAGCAGCTTAGACCCCGGCTCCGGGGAGACCCAGTACTTC
TRBJ1-4	-	-	TRBV7-6	CASSSRDMLNEKLFF	TGTGCCAGCAGCTCCCGGGACATGCTCAATGAAAAACTGTTTTTT
TRBJ1-1	-	TRBD1	TRBV5-1	CASSSLQGDDTEAFF	TGCGCCAGCAGCTCGCTTCAGGGGGACGACACTGAAGCTTTCTTT
TRBJ1-1	-	TRBD1	TRBV19	CASSIFGTGNTEAFF	TGTGCCAGTAGTATTTTTGGGACAGGGAACACTGAAGCTTTCTTT
TRBJ1-3	-	-	TRBV6-1	CATRRISGNTIYF	TGTGCCACCCGTAGAATCTCTGGAAACACCATATATTTT
TRBJ2-1	-	-	TRBV2	CASSDGPLGEQFF	TGTGCCAGCAGTGATGGGCCTCTCGGTGAGCAGTTCTTC
TRBJ2-7	-	-	TRBV7-9	CASSLESGPTYEQYF	TGTGCCAGCAGCTTAGAAAGCGGTCCGACCTACGAGCAGTACTTC
TRBJ2-7	-	-	TRBV6-1	CASSGAGTTYEQYF	TGTGCCAGCAGTGGGGCCGGGACAACCTACGAGCAGTACTTC
TRBJ2-3	-	-	TRBV5-1	CASSLTGLGPDTQYF	TGCGCCAGCAGCTTGACAGGGTTGGGGCCAGATACGCAGTATTTT